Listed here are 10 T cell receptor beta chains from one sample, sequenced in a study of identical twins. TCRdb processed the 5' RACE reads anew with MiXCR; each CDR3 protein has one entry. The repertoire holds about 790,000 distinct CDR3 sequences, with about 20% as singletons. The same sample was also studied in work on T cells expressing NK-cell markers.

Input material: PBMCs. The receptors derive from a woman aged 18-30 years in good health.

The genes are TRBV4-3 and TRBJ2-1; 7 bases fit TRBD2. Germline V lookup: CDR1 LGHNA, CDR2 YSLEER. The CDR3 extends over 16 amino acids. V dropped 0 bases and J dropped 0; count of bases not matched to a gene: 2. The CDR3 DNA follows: TGCGCCAGCAGCCAAGATACTAGCGACTCCTACAATGAGCAGTTCTTC. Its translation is CASSQDTSDSYNEQFF.

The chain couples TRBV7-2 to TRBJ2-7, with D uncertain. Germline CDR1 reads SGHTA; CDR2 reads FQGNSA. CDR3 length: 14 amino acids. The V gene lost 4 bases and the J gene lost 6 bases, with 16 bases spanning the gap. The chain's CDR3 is CASSYAQSYREQYF. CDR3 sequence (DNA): TGTGCCAGCAGCTACGCCCAGAGTTACCGCGAGCAGTACTTC.

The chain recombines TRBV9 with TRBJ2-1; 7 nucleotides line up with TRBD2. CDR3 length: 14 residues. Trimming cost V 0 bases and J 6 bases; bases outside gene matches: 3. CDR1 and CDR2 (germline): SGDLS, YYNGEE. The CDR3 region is CASSVGLASNEQFF. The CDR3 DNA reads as TGTGCCAGCAGCGTAGGACTAGCCAGCAATGAGCAGTTCTTC. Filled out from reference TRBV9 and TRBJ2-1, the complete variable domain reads DSGVTQTPKHLITATGQRVTLRCSPRSGDLSVYWYQQSLDQGLQFLIQYYNGEERAKGNILERFSAQQFPDLHSELNLSSLELGDSALYFCASSVGLASNEQFFGPGTRLTVL.

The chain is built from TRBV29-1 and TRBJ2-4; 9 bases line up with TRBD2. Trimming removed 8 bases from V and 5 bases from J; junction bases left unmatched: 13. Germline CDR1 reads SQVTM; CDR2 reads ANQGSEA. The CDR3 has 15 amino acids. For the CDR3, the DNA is TGCAGCACCCAGGGGGGTGAGCGGGGGGAAAACATTCAGTACTTC. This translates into CSTQGGERGENIQYF.

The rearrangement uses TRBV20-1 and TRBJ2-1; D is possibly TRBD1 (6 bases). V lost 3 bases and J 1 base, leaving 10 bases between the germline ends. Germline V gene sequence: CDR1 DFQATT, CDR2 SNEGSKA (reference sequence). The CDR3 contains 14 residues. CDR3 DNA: TGCAGTGCTAGGGCCAGGGGATCCTACAATGAGCAGTTCTTC. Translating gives CSARARGSYNEQFF.

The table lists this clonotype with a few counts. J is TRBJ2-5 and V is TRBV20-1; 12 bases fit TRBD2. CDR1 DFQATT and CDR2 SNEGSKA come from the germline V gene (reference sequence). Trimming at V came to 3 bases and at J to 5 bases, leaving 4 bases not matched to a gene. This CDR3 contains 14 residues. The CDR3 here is CSARLTSGRETQYF. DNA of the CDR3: TGCAGTGCTAGGTTAACTAGCGGGAGGGAGACCCAGTACTTC.

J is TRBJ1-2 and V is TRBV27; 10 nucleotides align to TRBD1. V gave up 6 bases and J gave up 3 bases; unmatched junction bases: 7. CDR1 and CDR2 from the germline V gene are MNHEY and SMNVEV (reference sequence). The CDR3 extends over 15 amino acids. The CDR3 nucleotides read TGTGCCAGCAGGAAATGGGACAGGGGAGACTATGGCTACACCTTC. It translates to CASRKWDRGDYGYTF.

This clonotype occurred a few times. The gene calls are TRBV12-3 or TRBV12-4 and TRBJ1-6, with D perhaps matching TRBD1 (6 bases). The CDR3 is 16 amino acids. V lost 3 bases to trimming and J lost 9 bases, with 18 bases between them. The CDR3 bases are TGTGCCAGCAGTTTTTCCCCGGGACAATCTGTTTCACCCCTCCACTTT. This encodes CASSFSPGQSVSPLHF.

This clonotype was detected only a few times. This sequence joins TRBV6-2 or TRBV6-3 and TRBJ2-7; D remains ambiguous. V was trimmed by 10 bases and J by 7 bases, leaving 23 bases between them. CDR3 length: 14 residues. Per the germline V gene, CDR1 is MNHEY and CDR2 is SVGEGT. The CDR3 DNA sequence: TGTGCCACCAGGCTTGCCGTTTCCTACGTGGAGCAGTACTTC. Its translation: CATRLAVSYVEQYF.

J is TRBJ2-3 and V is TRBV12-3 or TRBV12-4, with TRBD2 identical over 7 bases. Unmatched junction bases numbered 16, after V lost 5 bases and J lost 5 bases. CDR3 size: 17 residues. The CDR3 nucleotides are TGTGCCAGCAGTGGGGGGGGAGGCTCGGGGCAACGAGATACGCAGTATTTT. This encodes CASSGGGGSGQRDTQYF.